This T cell receptor beta chain is from a study of cytomegalovirus exposure and HLA in healthy donors. Study-level information: Across about 400 genotyped donors, roughly 85% landed in the Caucasian-associated ancestry cluster. Study results and limitations: In an earlier analysis, productive rearrangement rates for most beta V segments clustered near 87% or 30%. Of the V segments, some could not be distinguished, including TRBV6-2 and TRBV6-3, and were excluded. The Asian-associated ancestry cluster reportedly had fewer N-insertions than the approximately 630-donor mean in a later analysis.

The V gene lost 6 bases and the J gene lost 6 bases, with 18 bases spanning the gap. Looked up from germline, CDR1 is SQVTM and CDR2 is ANQGSEA. This CDR3 spans 14 amino acids. As concerns this clone: What it binds is not known.

PCR was performed using 60 Vbeta and 13 Jbeta primers. The protocol was immunoSEQ multiplex PCR, while the TCRdb copy is restricted to in-frame clones and leaves out a portion. The sample includes 140,000 to 150,000 clones. The sample taken for sequencing was PBMCs. This chain joins TRBV29-1 and TRBJ2-1; D perhaps matches TRBD2 (5 bases). This TCR came from a male donor in good health and CMV-seronegative. The CDR3 sequence is CSVGVAMGANEQFF. CDR3 bases: TGCAGCGTGGGAGTCGCTATGGGAGCCAATGAGCAGTTCTTC.